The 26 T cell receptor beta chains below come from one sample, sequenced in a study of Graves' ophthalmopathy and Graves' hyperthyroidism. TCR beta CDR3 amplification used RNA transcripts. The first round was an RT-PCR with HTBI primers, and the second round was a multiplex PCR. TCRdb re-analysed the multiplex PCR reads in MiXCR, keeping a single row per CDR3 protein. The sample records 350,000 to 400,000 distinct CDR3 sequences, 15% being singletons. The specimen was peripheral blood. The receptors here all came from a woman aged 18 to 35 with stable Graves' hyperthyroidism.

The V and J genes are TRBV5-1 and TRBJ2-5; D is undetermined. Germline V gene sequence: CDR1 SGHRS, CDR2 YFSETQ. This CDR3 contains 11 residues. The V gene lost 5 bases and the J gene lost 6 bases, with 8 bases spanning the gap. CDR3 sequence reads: CASSQAKTQYF. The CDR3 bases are TGCGCCAGCAGTCAGGCTAAGACCCAGTACTTC.

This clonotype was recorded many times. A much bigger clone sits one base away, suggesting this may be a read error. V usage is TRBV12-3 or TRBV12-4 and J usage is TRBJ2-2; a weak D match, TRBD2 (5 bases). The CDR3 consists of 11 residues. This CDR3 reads CASSFTGELLF. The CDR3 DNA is TGTGCCAGCAGTTTCACCGGGGAGCTGCTTTTT.

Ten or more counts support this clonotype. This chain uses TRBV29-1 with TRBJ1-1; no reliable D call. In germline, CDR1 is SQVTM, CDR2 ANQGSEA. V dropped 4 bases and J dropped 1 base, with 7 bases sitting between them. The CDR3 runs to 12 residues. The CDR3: CSVVGGNTEAFF. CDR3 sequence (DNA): TGCAGCGTTGTCGGAGGGAACACTGAAGCTTTCTTT.

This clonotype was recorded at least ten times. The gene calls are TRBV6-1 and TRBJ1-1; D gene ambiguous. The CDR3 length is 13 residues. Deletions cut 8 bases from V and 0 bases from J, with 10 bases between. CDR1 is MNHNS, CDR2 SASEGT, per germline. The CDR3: CASLNQLNTEAFF. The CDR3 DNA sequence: TGTGCCAGCCTTAACCAATTGAACACTGAAGCTTTCTTT.

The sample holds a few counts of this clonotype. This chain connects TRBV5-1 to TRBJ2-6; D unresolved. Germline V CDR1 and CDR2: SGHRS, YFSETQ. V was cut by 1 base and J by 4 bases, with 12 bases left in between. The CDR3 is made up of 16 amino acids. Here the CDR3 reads CASSLRTGTGANVLTF. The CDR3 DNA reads TGCGCCAGCAGCTTGCGCACGGGCACGGGGGCCAACGTCCTGACTTTC.

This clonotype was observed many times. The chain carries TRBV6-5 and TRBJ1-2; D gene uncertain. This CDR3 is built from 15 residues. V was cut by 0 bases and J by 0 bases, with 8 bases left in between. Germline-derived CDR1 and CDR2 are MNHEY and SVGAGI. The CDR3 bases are TGTGCCAGCAGTTACTCGATTGCCTCTAACTATGGCTACACCTTC. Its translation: CASSYSIASNYGYTF.

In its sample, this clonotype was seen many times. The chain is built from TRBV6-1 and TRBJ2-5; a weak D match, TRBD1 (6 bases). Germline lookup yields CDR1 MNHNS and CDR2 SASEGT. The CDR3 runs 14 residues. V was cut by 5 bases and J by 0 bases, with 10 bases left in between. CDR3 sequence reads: CASSLGTNQETQYF. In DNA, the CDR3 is TGTGCCAGCAGTCTTGGGACAAACCAAGAGACCCAGTACTTC.

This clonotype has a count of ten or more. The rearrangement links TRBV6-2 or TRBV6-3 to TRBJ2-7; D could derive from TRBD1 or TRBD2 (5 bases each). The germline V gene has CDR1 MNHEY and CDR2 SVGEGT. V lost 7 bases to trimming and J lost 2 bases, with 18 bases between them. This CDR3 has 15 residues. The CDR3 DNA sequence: TGTGCCAGCAACCAACCGGGACCGGCCCCCTACGAGCAGTACTTC. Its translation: CASNQPGPAPYEQYF.

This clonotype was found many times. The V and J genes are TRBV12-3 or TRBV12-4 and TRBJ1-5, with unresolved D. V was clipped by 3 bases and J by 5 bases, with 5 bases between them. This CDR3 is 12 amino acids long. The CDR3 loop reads CASSFGDQPQHF. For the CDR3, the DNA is TGTGCCAGCAGTTTTGGGGATCAGCCCCAGCATTTT.

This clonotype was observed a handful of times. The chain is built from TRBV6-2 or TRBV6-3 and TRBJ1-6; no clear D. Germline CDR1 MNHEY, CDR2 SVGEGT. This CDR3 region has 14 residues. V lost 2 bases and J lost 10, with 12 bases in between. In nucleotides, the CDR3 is TGTGCCAGCAGTTACGCGGGTCGGCGATCACCCCTCCACTTT. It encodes CASSYAGRRSPLHF.

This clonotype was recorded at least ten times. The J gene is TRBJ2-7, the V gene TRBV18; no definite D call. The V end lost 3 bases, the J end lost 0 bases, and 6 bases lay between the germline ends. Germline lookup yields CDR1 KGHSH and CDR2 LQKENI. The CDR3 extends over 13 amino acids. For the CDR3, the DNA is TGTGCCAGCTCACCCTCGAGCTCCTACGAGCAGTACTTC. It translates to CASSPSSSYEQYF.

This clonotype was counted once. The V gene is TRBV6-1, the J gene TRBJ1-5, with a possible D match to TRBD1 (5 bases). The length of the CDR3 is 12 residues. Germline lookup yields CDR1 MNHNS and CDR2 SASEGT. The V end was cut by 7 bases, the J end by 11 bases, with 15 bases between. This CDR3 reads CASTLNQGSQHF. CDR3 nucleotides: TGTGCCAGCACACTAAACCAGGGCTCCCAGCATTTT.

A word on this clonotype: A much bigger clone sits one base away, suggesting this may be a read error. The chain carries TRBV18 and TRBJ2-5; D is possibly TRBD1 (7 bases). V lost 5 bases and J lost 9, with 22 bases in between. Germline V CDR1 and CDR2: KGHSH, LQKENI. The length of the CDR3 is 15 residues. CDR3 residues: CASSNSEGAWEAQYF. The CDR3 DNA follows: TGTGCCAGCTCAAACAGCGAGGGGGCTTGGGAGGCCCAGTACTTC. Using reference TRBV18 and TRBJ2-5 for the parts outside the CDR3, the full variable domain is NAGVMQNPRHLVRRRGQEARLRCSPMKGHSHVYWYRQLPEEGLKFMVYLQKENIIDESGMPKERFSAEFPKEGPSILRIQQVVRGDSAAYFCASSNSEGAWEAQYFGPGTRLLVL.

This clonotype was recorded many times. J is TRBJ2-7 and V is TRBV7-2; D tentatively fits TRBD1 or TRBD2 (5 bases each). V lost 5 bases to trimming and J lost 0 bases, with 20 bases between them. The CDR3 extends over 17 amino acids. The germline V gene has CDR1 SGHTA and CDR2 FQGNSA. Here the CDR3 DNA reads TGTGCCAGCAGCCAATGGTCCGGGACGGCAAGCTCCTACGAGCAGTACTTC. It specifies CASSQWSGTASSYEQYF.

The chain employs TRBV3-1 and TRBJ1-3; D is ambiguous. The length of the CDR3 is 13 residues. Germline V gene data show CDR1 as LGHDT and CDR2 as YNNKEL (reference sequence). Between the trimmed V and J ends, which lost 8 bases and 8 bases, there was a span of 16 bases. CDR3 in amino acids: CASRLTQADTIYF. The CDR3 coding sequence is TGTGCCAGCCGATTGACCCAGGCGGACACCATATATTTT.

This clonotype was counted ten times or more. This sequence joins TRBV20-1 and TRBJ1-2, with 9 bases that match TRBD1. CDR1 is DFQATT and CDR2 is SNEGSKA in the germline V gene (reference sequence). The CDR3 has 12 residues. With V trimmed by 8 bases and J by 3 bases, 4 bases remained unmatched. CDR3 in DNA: TGCAGTTTAACAGGGGGCGACTATGGCTACACCTTC. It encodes CSLTGGDYGYTF.

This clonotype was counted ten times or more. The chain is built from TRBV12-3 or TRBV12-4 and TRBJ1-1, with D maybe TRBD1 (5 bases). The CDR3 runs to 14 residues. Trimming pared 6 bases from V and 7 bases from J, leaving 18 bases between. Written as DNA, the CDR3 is TGTGCCAGCAGCACCGGGGCTGGAGTGATTGAAGCTTTCTTT. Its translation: CASSTGAGVIEAFF.

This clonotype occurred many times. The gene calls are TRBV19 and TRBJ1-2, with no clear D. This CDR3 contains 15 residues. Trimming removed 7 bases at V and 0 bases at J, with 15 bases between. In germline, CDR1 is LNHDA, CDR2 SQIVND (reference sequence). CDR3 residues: CASKEGIWANYGYTF. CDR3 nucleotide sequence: TGTGCCAGTAAGGAAGGGATTTGGGCTAACTATGGCTACACCTTC.

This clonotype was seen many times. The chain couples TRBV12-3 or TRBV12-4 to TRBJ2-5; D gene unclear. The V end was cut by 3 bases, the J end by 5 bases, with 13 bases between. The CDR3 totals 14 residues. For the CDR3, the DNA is TGTGCCAGCAGTTTTGGTGGGGATTGGGAGACCCAGTACTTC. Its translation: CASSFGGDWETQYF.

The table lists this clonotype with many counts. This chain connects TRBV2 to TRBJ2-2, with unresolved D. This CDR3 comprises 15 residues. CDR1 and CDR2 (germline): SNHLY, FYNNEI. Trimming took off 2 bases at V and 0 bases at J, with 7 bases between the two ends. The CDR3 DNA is TGTGCCAGCAGTGAACACAGAACGAACACCGGGGAGCTGTTTTTT. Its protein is CASSEHRTNTGELFF.

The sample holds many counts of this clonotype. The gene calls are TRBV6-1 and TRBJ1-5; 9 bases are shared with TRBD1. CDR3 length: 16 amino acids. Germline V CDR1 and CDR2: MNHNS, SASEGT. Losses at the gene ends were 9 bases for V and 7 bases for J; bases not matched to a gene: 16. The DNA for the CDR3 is TGTGCCAGTCGGTCCCCCGGGACAGGGTCCGGCCAGCCCCAGCATTTT. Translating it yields CASRSPGTGSGQPQHF.

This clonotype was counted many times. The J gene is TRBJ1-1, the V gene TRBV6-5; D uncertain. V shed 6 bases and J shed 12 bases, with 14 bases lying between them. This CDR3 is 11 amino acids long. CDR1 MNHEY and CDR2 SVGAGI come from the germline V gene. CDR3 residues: CASRQGPGTFF. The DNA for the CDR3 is TGTGCCAGCAGGCAAGGGCCTGGCACTTTCTTT.

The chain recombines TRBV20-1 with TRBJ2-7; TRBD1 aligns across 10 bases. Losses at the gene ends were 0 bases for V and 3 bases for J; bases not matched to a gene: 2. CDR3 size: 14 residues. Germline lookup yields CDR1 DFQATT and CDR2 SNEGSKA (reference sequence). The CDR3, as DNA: TGCAGTGCTAGAGATGGACAGGGGGTCTACGAGCAGTACTTC. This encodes CSARDGQGVYEQYF.

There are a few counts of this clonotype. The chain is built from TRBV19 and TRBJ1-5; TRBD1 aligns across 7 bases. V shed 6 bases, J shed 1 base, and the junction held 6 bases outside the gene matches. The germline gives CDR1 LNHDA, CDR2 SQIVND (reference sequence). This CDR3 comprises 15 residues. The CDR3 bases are TGTGCCAGTAGCAGCGGGACAGTCAGCAATCAGCCCCAGCATTTT. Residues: CASSSGTVSNQPQHF.

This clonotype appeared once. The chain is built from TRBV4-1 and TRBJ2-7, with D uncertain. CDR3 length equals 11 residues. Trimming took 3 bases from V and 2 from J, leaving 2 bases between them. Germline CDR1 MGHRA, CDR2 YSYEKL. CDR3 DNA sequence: TGCGCCAGCAGCCATACCTACGAGCAGTACTTC. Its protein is CASSHTYEQYF.

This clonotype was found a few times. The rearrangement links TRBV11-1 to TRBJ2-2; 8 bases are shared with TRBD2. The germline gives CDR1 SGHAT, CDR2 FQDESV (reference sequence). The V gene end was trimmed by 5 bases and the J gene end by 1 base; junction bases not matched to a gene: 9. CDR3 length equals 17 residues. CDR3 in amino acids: CASSPGGVFLNTGELFF. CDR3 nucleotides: TGTGCCAGCAGCCCCGGGGGGGTGTTCCTGAACACCGGGGAGCTGTTTTTT.